This TCR beta chain was sequenced for a study of blood T cell repertoires in COVID-19. Overall study: Acute and convalescent COVID-19 samples came from the United States, Italy and Spain. T cells, B-cell-depleted T cells, or PBMCs provided the cDNA or gDNA that served as material.

This clone was seen only a few times. Between the trimmed V and J ends, which lost 2 bases and 4 bases, there was a span of 16 bases. The germline V gene encodes CDR1 SGHAT and CDR2 FQNNGV. The CDR3 extends over 16 amino acids. As processed by the authors: Amplifying reference gene primers gave estimates of nucleated cell counts. The data were produced by immunoSEQ multiplex PCR, yet TCRdb's version contains in-frame clones alone and is incomplete. V, J and clone size reflect that table, while D and trimming were determined from the DNA. Of 120,000 or so clones listed, more than 65% are singletons. The V gene is TRBV11-2, the J gene TRBJ2-3; possible D gene TRBD1, 7 bases. This clonotype originated in a woman in her 70s with acute or convalescent COVID-19. Input material: peripheral blood. CDR3: CASSLRDQGGSDTQYF. CDR3 bases: TGTGCCAGCAGCTTAAGGGATCAGGGGGGCTCAGATACGCAGTATTTT.